This TCR beta chain was found in a study of vaccination effects on CD4 cells after COVID-19. Looking at the study overall: All participants had two doses of either the BNT162b2 or mRNA-1273 vaccine.

Antigen-specific CD4+ T cells were expanded (with viral peptide pools) by the ViraFEST assay ahead of sequencing. CD4+ T cell isolation took place after 10 days of culture. Vaccinees lacked prior SARS-CoV-2 infection and tested negative for nucleocapsid antibodies. Cultures used under 2.5 million PBMC per well, 9.5 to 10 IU/ml IL-2 and 9.5 to 10 ug/ml peptides. With regard to this clone: The antigen is unknown.

TCRdb keeps only in-frame clones here, not all; method: immunoSEQ multiplex PCR. The profile shows more than 40,000 clones, about 80% of them singletons. Germline trimming cut 3 bases from V and 4 bases from J; bases unmatched to any gene: 2. Germline lookup yields CDR1 KGHSH and CDR2 LQKENI. The CDR3 is made up of 15 amino acids. The chain employs TRBV18 and TRBJ2-5; 13 nucleotides match TRBD2. The sample consisted of CD4+ T cells from PBMCs cultured with SARS-CoV-2 spike peptides, taken before COVID-19 vaccination. The receptor comes from a human donor who received a COVID-19 vaccine. The CDR3 DNA is TGTGCCAGCTCACCTCGGACTAGCGGGGGAGAGACCCAGTACTTC. Its protein product is CASSPRTSGGETQYF.